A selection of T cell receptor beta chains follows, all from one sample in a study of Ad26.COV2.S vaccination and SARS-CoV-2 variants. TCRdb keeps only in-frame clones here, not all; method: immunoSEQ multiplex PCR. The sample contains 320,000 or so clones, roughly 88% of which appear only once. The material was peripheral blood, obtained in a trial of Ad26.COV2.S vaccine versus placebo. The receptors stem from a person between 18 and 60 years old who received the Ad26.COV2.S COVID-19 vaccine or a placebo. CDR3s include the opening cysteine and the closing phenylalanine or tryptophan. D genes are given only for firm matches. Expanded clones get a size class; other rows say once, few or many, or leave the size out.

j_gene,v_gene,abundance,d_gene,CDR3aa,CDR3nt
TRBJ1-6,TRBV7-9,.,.,CASSPGRLTSYNSPLHF,TGTGCCAGCAGTCCTGGGAGGCTTACCTCCTATAATTCACCCCTCCACTTT
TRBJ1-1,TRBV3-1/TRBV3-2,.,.,CASSHLTEAFF,TGTGCCAGCAGCCATTTGACTGAAGCTTTCTTT
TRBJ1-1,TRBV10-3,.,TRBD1,CAITATGQGYTEAFF,TGTGCCATCACCGCGACCGGACAGGGGTACACTGAAGCTTTCTTT
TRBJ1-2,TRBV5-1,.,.,CASSLTGTVDGYTF,TGCGCCAGCAGCTTAACCGGGACGGTGGATGGCTACACCTTC
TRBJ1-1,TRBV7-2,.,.,CASSPRGGNTEAFF,TGTGCCAGCAGCCCCCGGGGAGGGAACACTGAAGCTTTCTTT
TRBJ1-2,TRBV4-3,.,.,CASSQDWNLAVANYGYTF,TGCGCCAGCAGCCAAGACTGGAATTTGGCCGTAGCTAACTATGGCTACACCTTC
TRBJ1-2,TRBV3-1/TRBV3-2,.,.,CASSQGSTASYGYTF,TGTGCCAGCAGCCAAGGTTCGACGGCCTCATATGGCTACACCTTC
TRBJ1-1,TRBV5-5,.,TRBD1,CASSFGTANTEAFF,TGTGCCAGCAGCTTCGGGACAGCAAACACTGAAGCTTTCTTT
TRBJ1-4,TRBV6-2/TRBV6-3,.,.,CASSDHSNEKLFF,TGTGCCAGCAGCGATCACAGTAATGAAAAACTGTTTTTT
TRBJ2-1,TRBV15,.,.,CATSRPPGNEQFF,TGTGCCACCAGCAGACCACCAGGGAATGAGCAGTTCTTC
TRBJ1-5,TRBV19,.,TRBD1,CASSPQPGGVGNQPQHF,TGTGCCAGTAGTCCCCAGCCAGGGGGGGTAGGCAATCAGCCCCAGCATTTT
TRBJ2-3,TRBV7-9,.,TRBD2,CASSFPEGSGDGTDTQYF,TGTGCCAGCAGCTTCCCTGAAGGTAGCGGGGACGGCACAGATACGCAGTATTTT
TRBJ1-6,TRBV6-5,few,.,CASSYGDSPLHF,TGTGCCAGCAGTTACGGAGATTCACCCCTCCACTTT
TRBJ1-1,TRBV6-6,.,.,CASSGLMNTEAFF,TGTGCCAGCAGTGGCCTCATGAACACTGAAGCTTTCTTT
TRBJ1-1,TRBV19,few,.,CASEGAFF,TGTGCCAGCGAGGGAGCTTTCTTT
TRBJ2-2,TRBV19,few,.,CASSMFVQAGELFF,TGTGCCAGTAGTATGTTTGTGCAAGCCGGGGAGCTGTTTTTT
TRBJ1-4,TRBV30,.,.,CAWMPMSSLGEKLFF,TGTGCCTGGATGCCTATGTCGAGTTTAGGAGAAAAACTGTTTTTT
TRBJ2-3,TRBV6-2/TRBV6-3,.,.,CASSTGNTDTQYF,TGTGCCAGCAGTACGGGAAACACAGATACGCAGTATTTT
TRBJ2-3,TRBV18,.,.,CASSPDSSTDTQYF,TGTGCCAGCTCACCCGACAGTAGCACAGATACGCAGTATTTT
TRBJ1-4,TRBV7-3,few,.,CASSLTVNEKLFF,TGTGCCAGCAGCTTGACAGTCAATGAAAAACTGTTTTTT
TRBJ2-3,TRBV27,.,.,CASWGGKFSTDTQYF,TGTGCCAGCTGGGGAGGAAAATTTAGCACAGATACGCAGTATTTT
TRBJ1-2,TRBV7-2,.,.,CASSLKANYGYTF,TGTGCCAGCAGCCTTAAAGCTAACTATGGCTACACCTTC
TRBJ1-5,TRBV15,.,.,CATSRDYGQPQHF,TGTGCCACCAGCAGAGATTATGGTCAGCCCCAGCATTTT
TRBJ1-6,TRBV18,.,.,CASSPGTDYNSPLHF,TGTGCCAGCTCACCGGGGACGGATTATAATTCACCCCTCCACTTT
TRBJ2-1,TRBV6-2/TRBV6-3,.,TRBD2,CASSYLGGRDEQFF,TGTGCCAGCAGTTATCTGGGCGGGAGGGATGAGCAGTTCTTC
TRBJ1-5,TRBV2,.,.,CASRGGQPQHF,TGTGCCAGCAGGGGAGGTCAGCCCCAGCATTTT
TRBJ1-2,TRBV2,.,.,CASSENWQGDYGYTF,TGTGCCAGCAGTGAAAATTGGCAGGGTGATTATGGCTACACCTTC
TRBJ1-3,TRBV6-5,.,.,CASSYTDHPGNTIYF,TGTGCCAGCAGTTACACAGACCACCCTGGAAACACCATATATTTT
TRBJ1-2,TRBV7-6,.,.,CASSLAPGIDYGYTF,TGTGCCAGCAGCTTAGCGCCAGGAATCGACTATGGCTACACCTTC
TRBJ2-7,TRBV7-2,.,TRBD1,CASSPDRVISYEQYF,TGTGCCAGCAGCCCGGACAGGGTTATCTCCTACGAGCAGTACTTC
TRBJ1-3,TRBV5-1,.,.,CASSRWGVSGNTIYF,TGCGCCAGCAGCCGGTGGGGGGTATCTGGAAACACCATATATTTT
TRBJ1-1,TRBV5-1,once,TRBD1,CASSPFMTGSDTEAFF,TGCGCCAGCAGCCCCTTCATGACAGGGTCGGACACTGAAGCTTTCTTT
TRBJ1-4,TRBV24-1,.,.,CATSARRGANEKLFF,TGTGCCACCAGTGCACGCCGGGGGGCAAATGAAAAACTGTTTTTT
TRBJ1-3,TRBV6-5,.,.,CASSRTGSGNTIYF,TGTGCCAGCAGTAGGACCGGGTCTGGAAACACCATATATTTT
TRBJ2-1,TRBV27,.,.,CASSFGASSYNEQFF,TGTGCCAGCAGTTTTGGGGCGAGCTCCTACAATGAGCAGTTCTTC
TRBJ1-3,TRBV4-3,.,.,CASSQVAVLTYGNTIYF,TGCGCCAGCAGCCAAGTGGCAGTCCTAACTTATGGAAACACCATATATTTT
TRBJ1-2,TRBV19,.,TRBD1,CASTRTGAEGYGYTF,TGTGCCAGTACCAGAACAGGGGCTGAGGGCTATGGCTACACCTTC
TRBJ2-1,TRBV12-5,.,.,CATDGGSSYNEQFF,TGTGCTACCGACGGCGGTAGCTCCTACAATGAGCAGTTCTTC
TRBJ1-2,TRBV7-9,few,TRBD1,CASSSDRDRWYGYTF,TGTGCCAGCAGCTCCGACAGGGATCGATGGTATGGCTACACCTTC
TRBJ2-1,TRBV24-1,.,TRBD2,CATSAGGSYNEQFF,TGTGCCACCAGCGCGGGAGGATCATACAATGAGCAGTTCTTC
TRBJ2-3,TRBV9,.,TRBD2,CASSVDGGGTDTQYF,TGTGCCAGCAGCGTAGATGGCGGGGGAACAGATACGCAGTATTTT
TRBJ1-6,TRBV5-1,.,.,CASSWDLSNSPLHF,TGCGCCAGCAGCTGGGACCTTAGCAATTCACCCCTCCACTTT
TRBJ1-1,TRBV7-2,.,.,CASSLWEGPNTEAFF,TGTGCCAGCAGCTTATGGGAGGGGCCGAACACTGAAGCTTTCTTT
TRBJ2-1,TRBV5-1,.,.,CASSLAGLGAGNEQFF,TGCGCCAGCAGCTTGGCGGGGCTAGGGGCGGGCAATGAGCAGTTCTTC